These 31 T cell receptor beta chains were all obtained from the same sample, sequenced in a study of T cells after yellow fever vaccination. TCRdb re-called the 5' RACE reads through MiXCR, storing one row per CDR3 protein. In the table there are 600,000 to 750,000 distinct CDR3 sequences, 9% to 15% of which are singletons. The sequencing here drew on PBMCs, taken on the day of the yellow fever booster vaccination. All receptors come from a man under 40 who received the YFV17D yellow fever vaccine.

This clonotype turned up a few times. The CDR3 DNA follows: TGCAGTGCGTCCGGGACAGGAAGCAATCAGCCCCAGCATTTT. Amino acids: CSASGTGSNQPQHF. The V call is TRBV20-1, the J call TRBJ1-5, with 8 positions matching TRBD1. V gave up 6 bases and J gave up 1 base; unmatched junction bases: 5. The CDR3 covers 14 residues. Germline-derived CDR1 and CDR2 are DFQATT and SNEGSKA (reference sequence).

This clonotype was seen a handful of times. CDR3 nucleotide sequence: TGTGCCAGCAGGGTTGTGGGACAGGGGGCGCGGGAGACCCAGTACTTC. This sequence encodes CASRVVGQGARETQYF. The V and J genes are TRBV11-2 and TRBJ2-5; 12 bases match TRBD1. The V gene end was trimmed by 6 bases and the J gene end by 5 bases; junction bases not matched to a gene: 10. Germline lookup yields CDR1 SGHAT and CDR2 FQNNGV. The CDR3 loop spans 16 amino acids.

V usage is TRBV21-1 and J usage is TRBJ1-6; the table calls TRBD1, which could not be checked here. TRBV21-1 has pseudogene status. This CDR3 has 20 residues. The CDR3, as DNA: TGTGCCAGCAGCATCAACTCGGGACCCCAGCGGACAGAGAACTATTCACCCCTCCACTTT. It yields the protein CASSINSGPQRTENYSPLHF.

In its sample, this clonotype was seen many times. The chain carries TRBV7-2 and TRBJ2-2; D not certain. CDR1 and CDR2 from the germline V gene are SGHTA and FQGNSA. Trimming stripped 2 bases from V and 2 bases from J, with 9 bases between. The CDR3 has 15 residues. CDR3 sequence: CASSLIATNTGELFF. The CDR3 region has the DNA TGTGCCAGCAGCTTAATCGCCACCAACACCGGGGAGCTGTTTTTT.

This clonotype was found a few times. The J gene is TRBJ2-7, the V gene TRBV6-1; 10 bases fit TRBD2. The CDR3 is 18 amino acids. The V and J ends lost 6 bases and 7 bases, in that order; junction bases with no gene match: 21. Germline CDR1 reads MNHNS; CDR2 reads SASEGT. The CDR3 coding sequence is TGTGCCAGCAGACGGACAGCGGGAGGGCTGTCGTCGGGTGGAGAGCAGTACTTC. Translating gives CASRRTAGGLSSGGEQYF.

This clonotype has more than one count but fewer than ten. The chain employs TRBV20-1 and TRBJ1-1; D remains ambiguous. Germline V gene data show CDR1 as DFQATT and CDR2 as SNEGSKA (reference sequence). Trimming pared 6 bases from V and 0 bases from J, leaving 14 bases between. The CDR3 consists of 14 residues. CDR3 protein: CSASGFFMNTEAFF. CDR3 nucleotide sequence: TGCAGTGCGTCGGGGTTTTTTATGAACACTGAAGCTTTCTTT.

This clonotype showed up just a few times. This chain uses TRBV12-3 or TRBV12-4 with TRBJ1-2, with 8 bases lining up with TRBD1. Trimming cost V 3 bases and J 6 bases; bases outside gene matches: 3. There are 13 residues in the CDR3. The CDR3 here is CASSFAGGDGYTF. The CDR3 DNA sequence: TGTGCCAGCAGTTTTGCAGGGGGCGATGGCTACACCTTC.

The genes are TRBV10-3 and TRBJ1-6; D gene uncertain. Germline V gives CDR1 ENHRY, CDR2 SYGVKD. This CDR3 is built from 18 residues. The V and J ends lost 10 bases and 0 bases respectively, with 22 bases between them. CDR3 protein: CATSAWSGLSSYNSPLHF. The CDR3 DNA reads TGTGCCACCAGCGCCTGGTCTGGACTGAGCTCCTATAATTCACCCCTCCACTTT.

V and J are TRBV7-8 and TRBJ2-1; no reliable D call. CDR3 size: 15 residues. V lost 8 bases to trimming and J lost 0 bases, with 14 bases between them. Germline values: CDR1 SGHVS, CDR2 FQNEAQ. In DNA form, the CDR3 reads TGTGCCAGCCAATATACAGTGAGCTCCTACAATGAGCAGTTCTTC. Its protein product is CASQYTVSSYNEQFF.

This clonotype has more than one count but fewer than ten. The CDR3 sequence is CASSQDPIVGEPQHF. As DNA, the CDR3 is TGCGCCAGCAGCCAAGATCCCATAGTCGGTGAGCCCCAGCATTTT. The chain recombines TRBV4-3 with TRBJ1-5; unclear D gene. Trimming took 0 bases from V and 8 from J, leaving 14 bases between them. The length of the CDR3 is 15 residues. Germline CDR1 and CDR2: LGHNA and YSLEER.

CDR3 region: CASSKGGSRTEAFF. The CDR3 DNA sequence: TGTGCCAGCAGTAAAGGGGGCAGTAGGACTGAAGCTTTCTTT. The rearrangement uses TRBV6-2 or TRBV6-3 and TRBJ1-1; TRBD1 matches 7 bases. The length of the CDR3 is 14 residues. V lost 5 bases and J lost 5; bases outside the gene matches: 8. In germline, CDR1 is MNHEY, CDR2 SVGEGT.

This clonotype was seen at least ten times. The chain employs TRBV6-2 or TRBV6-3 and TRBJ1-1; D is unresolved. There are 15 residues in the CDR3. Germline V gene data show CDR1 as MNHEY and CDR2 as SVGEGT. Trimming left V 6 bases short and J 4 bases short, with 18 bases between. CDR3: CASSSTGYEGTEAFF. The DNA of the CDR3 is TGTGCCAGCAGCTCCACGGGGTATGAGGGCACTGAAGCTTTCTTT.

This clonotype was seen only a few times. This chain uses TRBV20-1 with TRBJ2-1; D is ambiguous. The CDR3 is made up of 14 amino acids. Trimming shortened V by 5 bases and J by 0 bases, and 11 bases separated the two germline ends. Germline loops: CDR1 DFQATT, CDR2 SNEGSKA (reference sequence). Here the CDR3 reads CSAALMSSYNEQFF. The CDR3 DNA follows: TGCAGTGCTGCCCTTATGAGCTCCTACAATGAGCAGTTCTTC.

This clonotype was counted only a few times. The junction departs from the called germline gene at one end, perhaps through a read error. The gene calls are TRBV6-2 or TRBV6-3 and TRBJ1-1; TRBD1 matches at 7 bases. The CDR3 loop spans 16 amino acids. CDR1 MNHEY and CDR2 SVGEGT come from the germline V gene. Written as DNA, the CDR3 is TGTGCCAGCATTTTAGACAGGGACGGAGTGAACGCTGAAGCTTTCTTT. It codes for CASILDRDGVNAEAFF.

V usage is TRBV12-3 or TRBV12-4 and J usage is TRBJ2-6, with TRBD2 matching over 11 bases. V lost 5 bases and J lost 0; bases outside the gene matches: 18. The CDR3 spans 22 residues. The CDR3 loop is CASSLTFLKRLAGRSGANVLTF. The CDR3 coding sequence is TGTGCCAGCAGTCTAACATTCCTAAAGAGACTAGCGGGACGCTCTGGGGCCAACGTCCTGACTTTC.

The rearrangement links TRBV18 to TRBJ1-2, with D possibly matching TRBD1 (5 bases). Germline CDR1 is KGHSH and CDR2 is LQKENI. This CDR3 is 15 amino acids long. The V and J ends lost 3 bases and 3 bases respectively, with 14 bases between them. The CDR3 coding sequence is TGTGCCAGCTCACCGCTTGAGGGGCTGGACTATGGCTACACCTTC. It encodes CASSPLEGLDYGYTF.

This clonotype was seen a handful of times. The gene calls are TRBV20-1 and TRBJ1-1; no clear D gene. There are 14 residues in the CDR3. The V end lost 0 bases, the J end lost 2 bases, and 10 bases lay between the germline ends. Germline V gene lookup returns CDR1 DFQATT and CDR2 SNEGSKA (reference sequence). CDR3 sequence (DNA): TGCAGTGCTAGAGATGTTAAGGGTAACACTGAAGCTTTCTTT. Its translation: CSARDVKGNTEAFF.

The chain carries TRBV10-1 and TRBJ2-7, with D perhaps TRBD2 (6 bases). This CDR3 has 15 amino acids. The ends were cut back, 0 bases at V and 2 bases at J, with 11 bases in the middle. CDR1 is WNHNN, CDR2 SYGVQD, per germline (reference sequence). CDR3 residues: CASSESAGPAYEQYF. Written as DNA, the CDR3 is TGCGCCAGCAGTGAGTCTGCGGGACCTGCCTACGAGCAGTACTTC.

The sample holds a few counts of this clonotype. CDR3 residues: CSALSPSGPTYEQYF. The CDR3 nucleotides are TGCAGTGCCCTATCCCCAAGCGGGCCTACCTACGAGCAGTACTTC. The chain joins TRBV20-1 to TRBJ2-7, with D possibly being TRBD2 (6 bases). Germline-derived CDR1 and CDR2 are DFQATT and SNEGSKA (reference sequence). Trimming took 6 bases from V and 2 from J, leaving 20 bases between them. This CDR3 is built from 15 residues.

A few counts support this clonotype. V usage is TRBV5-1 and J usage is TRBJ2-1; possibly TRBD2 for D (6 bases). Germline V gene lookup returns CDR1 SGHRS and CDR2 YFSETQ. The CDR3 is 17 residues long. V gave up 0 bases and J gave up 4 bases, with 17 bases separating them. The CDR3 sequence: CASSLANTPGVYNEQFF. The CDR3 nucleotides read TGCGCCAGCAGCTTGGCAAACACCCCGGGGGTTTACAATGAGCAGTTCTTC.

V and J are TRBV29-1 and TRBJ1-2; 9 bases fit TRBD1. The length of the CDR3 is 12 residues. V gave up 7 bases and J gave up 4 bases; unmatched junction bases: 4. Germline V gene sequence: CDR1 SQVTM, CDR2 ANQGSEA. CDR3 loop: CSALTGGYGYTF. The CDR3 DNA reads TGCAGCGCCCTGACAGGGGGCTATGGCTACACCTTC.

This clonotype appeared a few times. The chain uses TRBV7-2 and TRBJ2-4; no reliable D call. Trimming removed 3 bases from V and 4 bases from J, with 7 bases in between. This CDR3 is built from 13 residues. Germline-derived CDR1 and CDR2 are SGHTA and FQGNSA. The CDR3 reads CASSLVEKNIQYF. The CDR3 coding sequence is TGTGCCAGCAGCTTGGTAGAAAAAAACATTCAGTACTTC.

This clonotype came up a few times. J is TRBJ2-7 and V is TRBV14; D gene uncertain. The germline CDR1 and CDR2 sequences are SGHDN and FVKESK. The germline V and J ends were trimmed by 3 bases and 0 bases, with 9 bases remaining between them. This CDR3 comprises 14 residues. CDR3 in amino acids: CASSQETVSYEQYF. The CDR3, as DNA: TGTGCCAGCAGCCAGGAAACTGTCTCCTACGAGCAGTACTTC.

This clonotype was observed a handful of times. The CDR3 DNA sequence: TGCAGCGTTGGTGGAGGGCAAGCTGGGGCCAACGTCCTGACTTTC. Translating it yields CSVGGGQAGANVLTF. The rearrangement uses TRBV29-1 and TRBJ2-6; D is perhaps TRBD2 (6 bases). CDR3 size: 15 residues. V lost 4 bases, J lost 2 bases, and 12 bases lay in between. Germline lookup yields CDR1 SQVTM and CDR2 ANQGSEA.

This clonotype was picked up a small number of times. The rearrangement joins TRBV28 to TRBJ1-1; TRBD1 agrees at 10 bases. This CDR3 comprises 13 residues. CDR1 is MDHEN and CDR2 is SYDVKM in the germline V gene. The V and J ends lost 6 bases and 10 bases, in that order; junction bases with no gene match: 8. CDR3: CASRSGQGSAAFF. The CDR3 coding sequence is TGTGCCAGCAGGTCGGGACAGGGGAGCGCAGCTTTCTTT.

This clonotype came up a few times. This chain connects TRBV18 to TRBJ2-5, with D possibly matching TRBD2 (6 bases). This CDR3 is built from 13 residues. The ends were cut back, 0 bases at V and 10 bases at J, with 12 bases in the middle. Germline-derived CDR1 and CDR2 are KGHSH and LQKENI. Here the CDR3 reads CASSPPSSADQYF. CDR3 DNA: TGTGCCAGCTCACCACCGTCTAGCGCGGACCAGTACTTC.

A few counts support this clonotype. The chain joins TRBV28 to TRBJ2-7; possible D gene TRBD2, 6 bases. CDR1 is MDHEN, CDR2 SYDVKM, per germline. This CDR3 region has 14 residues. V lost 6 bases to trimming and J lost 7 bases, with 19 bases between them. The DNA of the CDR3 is TGTGCCAGCAGGCTACAGCGCCTCGGAGGGGAGCAGTACTTC. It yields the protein CASRLQRLGGEQYF. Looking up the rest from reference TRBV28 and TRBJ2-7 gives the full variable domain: DVKVTQSSRYLVKRTGEKVFLECVQDMDHENMFWYRQDPGLGLRLIYFSYDVKMKEKGDIPEGYSVSREKKERFSLILESASTNQTSMYLCASRLQRLGGEQYFGPGTRLTVT.

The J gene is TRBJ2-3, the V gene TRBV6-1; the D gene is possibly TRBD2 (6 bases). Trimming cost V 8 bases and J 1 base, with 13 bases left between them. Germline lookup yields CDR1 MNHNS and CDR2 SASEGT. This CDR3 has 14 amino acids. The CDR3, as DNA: TGTGCCAGCGGAGTAACGGGGGGCACAGATACGCAGTATTTT. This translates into CASGVTGGTDTQYF.

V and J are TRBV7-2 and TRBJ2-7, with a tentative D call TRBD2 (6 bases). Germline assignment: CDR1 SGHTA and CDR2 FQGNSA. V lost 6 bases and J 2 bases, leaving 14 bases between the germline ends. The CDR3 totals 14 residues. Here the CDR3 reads CASRRTAGPYEQYF. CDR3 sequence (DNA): TGTGCCAGCAGGAGAACAGCGGGTCCCTACGAGCAGTACTTC.

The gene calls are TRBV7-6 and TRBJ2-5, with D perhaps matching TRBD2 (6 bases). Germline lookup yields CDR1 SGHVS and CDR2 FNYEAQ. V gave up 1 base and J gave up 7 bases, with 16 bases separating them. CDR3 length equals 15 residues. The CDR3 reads CASSLEGDWKRTQYF. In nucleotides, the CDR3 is TGTGCCAGCAGCTTAGAAGGGGACTGGAAAAGGACCCAGTACTTC.

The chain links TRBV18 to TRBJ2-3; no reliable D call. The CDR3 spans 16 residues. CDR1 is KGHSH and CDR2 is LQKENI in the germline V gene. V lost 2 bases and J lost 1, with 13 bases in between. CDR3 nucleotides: TGTGCCAGCTCACCAAGATCCGCCTCTGGCACAGATACGCAGTATTTT. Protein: CASSPRSASGTDTQYF. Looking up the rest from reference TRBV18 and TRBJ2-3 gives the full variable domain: NAGVMQNPRHLVRRRGQEARLRCSPMKGHSHVYWYRQLPEEGLKFMVYLQKENIIDESGMPKERFSAEFPKEGPSILRIQQVVRGDSAAYFCASSPRSASGTDTQYFGPGTRLTVL.